This TCR beta chain was found in a study of cytomegalovirus exposure and HLA in healthy donors. On the study more broadly: Across about 400 genotyped donors, just over 80% landed in the Caucasian-associated ancestry cluster.

CDR3 length: 18 residues. The junction had 14 bases not matched to a gene; V was cut back by 1 base and J by 3 bases. CDR1 is MDHEN and CDR2 is SYDVKM in the germline V gene. Study-wide findings and caveats: Most TCR sequences were uncommon, yet certain public TCRs appeared in many donors.

The PCR contained 60 Vbeta and 13 Jbeta primers. Data came from immunoSEQ multiplex PCR; TCRdb stores just in-frame clones and leaves some out. Found here are about 88,000 clones, 70% to 90% of them singletons; the top ten hold about 2.3%. This clone was detected only once. The antigen remains unidentified. This sequence joins TRBV28 and TRBJ1-1, with 7 bases that match TRBD1. Material for sequencing was PBMCs. This clonotype was sampled from a man aged 18 to 30 in good health and CMV-seronegative. The DNA for the CDR3 is TGTGCCAGCAGTTTATTAATCCTCAGGAGACAGGGCGACACTGAAGCTTTCTTT. It is translated as CASSLLILRRQGDTEAFF.